This record covers a single T cell receptor beta chain. Trimming cost V 5 bases and J 2 bases; bases outside gene matches: 9. Germline V gene sequence: CDR1 SGHTA, CDR2 FQGNSA. The CDR3 contains 15 residues. The sample comes from a study of tumor-infiltrating lymphocytes in localized non-small cell lung cancer. Assay: immunoSEQ multiplex PCR; the TCRdb copy retains only in-frame clones and omits some. The sample includes around 6,600 clones, over 60% of them seen just once. The TCR was taken from a human donor with non-small cell lung cancer. Sequenced material: lung tumor tissue. The chain has TRBV7-2 and TRBJ2-7; 7 bases line up with TRBD2. As DNA, the CDR3 is TGTGCCAGCAGCCAAGGGCCTAGCGGTACCTACGAGCAGTACTTC. It codes for CASSQGPSGTYEQYF.